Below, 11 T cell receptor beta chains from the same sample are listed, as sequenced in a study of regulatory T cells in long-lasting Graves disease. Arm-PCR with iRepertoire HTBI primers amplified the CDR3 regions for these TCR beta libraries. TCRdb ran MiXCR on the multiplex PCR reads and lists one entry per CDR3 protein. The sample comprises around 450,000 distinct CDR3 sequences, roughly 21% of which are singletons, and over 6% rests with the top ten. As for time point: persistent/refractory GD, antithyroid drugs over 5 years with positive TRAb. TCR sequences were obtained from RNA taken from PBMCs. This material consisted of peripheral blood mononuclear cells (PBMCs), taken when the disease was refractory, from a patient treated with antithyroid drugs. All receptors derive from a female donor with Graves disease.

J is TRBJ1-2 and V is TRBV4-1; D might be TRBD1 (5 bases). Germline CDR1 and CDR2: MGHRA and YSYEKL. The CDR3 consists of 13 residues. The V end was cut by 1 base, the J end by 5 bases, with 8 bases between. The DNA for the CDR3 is TGCGCCAGCAGCCAAGTTACAGGATATGGCTACACCTTC. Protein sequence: CASSQVTGYGYTF.

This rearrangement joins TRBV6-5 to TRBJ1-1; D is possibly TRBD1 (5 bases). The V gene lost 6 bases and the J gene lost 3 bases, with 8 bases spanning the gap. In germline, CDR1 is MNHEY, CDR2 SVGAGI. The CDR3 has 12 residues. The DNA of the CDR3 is TGTGCCAGCAGACCCAGGGACACTGAAGCTTTCTTT. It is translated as CASRPRDTEAFF.

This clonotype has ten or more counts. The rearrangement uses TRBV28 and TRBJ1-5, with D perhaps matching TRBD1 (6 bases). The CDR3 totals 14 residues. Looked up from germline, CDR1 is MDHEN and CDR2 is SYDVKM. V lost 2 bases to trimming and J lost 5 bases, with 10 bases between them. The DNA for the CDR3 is TGTGCCAGCAGTTTAAACAGGGTGGATCAGCCCCAGCATTTT. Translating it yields CASSLNRVDQPQHF.

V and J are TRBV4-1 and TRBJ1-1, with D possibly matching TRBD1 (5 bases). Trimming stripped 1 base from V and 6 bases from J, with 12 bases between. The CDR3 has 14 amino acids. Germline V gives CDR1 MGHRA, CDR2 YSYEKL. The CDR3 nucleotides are TGCGCCAGCAGCCAAGCGGGGGAAGGCGCTGAAGCTTTCTTT. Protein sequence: CASSQAGEGAEAFF.

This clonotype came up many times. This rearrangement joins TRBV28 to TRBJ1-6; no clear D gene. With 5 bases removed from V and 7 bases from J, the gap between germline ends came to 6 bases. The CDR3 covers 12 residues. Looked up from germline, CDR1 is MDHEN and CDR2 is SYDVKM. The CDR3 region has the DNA TGTGCCAGCAGTGGAGGGAATTCACCCCTCCACTTT. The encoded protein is CASSGGNSPLHF.

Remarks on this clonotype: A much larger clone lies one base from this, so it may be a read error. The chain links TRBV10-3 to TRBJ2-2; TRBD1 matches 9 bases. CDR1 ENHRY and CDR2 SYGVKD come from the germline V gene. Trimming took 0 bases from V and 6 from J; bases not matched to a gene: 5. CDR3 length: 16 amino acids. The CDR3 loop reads CAISESRTGDSGELFF. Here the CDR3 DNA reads TGTGCCATCAGTGAGTCCAGGACAGGGGACTCCGGGGAGCTGTTTTTT.

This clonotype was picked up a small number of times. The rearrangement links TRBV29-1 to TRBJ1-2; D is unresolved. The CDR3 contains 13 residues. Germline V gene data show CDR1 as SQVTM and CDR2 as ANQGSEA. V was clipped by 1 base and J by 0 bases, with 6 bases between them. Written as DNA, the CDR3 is TGCAGCGTTGAAGGCAGACCTAACTATGGCTACACCTTC. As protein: CSVEGRPNYGYTF.

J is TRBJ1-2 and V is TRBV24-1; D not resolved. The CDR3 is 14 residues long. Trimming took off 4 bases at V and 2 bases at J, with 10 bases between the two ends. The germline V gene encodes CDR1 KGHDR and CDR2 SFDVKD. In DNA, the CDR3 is TGTGCCACCAGTGACCGGGGAGCAAACTATGGCTACACCTTC. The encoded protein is CATSDRGANYGYTF.

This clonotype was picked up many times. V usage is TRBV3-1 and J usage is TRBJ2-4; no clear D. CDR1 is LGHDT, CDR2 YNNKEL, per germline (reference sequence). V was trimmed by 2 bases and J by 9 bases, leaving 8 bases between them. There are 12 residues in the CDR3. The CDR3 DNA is TGTGCCAGCAGCCAAACTCCCGGCATTCAGTACTTC. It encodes CASSQTPGIQYF.

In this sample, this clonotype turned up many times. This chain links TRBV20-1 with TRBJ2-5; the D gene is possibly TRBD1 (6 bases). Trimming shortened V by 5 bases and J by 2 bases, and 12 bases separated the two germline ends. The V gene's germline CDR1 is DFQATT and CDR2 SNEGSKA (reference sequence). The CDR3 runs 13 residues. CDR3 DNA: TGCAGTGCTCGGGACACAACTCAAGAGACCCAGTACTTC. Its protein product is CSARDTTQETQYF.

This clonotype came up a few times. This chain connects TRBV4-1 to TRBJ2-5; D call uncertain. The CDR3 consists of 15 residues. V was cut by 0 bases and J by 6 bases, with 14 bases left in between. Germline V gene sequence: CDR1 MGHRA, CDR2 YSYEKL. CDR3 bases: TGCGCCAGCAGCCAAGAGTACGCAGGCTTAAAGACCCAGTACTTC. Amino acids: CASSQEYAGLKTQYF.